This T cell receptor beta chain comes out of a study of blood T cell repertoires in COVID-19. Study-level information: PBMCs, B-cell-depleted T cells, or T cells provided the cDNA or gDNA that made up the material.

Data came from immunoSEQ multiplex PCR; TCRdb stores just in-frame clones and leaves some out. The data hold about 300,000 clones, with around nine tenths observed a single time. Sequencing was carried out using PBMCs or T cells enriched from blood (not recorded which). The TCR was taken from a woman in her twenties or thirties who had recovered from COVID-19.

The CDR3 protein is CASSNPSDRGRGRTDTQYF. CDR3 nucleotide sequence: TGTGCCAGCAGCAATCCTTCCGACAGAGGGCGGGGTCGCACAGATACGCAGTATTTT. V usage is TRBV7-8 and J usage is TRBJ2-3, with D tentatively TRBD2 (6 bases). The CDR3 is 19 residues long. Per germline, CDR1 SGHVS and CDR2 FQNEAQ. The V end was cut by 5 bases, the J end by 1 base, with 25 bases between.